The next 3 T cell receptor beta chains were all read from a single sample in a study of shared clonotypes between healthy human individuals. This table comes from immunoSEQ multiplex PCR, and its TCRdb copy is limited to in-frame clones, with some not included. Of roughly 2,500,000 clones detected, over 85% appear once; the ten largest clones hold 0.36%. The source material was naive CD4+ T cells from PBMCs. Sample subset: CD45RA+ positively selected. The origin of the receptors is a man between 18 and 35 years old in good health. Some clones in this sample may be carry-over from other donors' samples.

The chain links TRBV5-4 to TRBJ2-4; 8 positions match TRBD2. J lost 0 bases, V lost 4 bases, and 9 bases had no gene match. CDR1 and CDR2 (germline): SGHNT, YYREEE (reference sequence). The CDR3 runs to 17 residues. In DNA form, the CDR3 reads TGTGCCAGCAGCCGCGGGGGGCAGATCCTAGCCAAAAACATTCAGTACTTC. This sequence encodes CASSRGGQILAKNIQYF.

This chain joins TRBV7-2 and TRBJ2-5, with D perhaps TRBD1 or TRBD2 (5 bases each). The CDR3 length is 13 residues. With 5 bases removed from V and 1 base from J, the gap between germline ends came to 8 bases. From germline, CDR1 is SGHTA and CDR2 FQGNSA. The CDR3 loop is CASSGTGQETQYF. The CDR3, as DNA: TGTGCCAGCAGCGGGACGGGCCAAGAGACCCAGTACTTC.

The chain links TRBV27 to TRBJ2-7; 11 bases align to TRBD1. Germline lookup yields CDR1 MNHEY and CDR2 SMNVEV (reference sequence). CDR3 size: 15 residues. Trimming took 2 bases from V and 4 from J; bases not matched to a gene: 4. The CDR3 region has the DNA TGTGCCAGCAGTTTAATCGGGGACAGGGGGTACGAGCAGTACTTC. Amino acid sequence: CASSLIGDRGYEQYF.